These 20 T cell receptor beta chains share one sample of origin, sequenced in a study of cytomegalovirus exposure and HLA in healthy donors. The assay was immunoSEQ multiplex PCR, and TCRdb's table has in-frame clones only and misses some. The data show about 110,000 clones, 70% to 90% seen once. The sequencing input was PBMCs. Receptors were obtained from a woman between 18 and 30 years old in good health and CMV-seronegative.

This clone occurred once. V gene TRBV6-6 combines with J gene TRBJ1-2; D is ambiguous. Germline assignment: CDR1 MNHNY and CDR2 SVGAGI (reference sequence). V lost 6 bases, J lost 8 bases, and 10 bases lay in between. The CDR3 spans 11 residues. The CDR3 spells CASSREWGYTF. CDR3 in DNA: TGTGCCAGCAGCCGGGAGTGGGGCTACACCTTC.

The chain has TRBV27 and TRBJ2-7; possible D gene TRBD2, 5 bases. With 2 bases removed from V and 6 bases from J, the gap between germline ends came to 8 bases. Germline CDR1 is MNHEY and CDR2 is SMNVEV (reference sequence). The CDR3 loop spans 12 amino acids. This CDR3 reads CASSLDGLEQYF. The DNA for the CDR3 is TGTGCCAGCAGTTTAGATGGACTCGAGCAGTACTTC.

The chain combines TRBV14 with TRBJ1-3, with D possibly matching TRBD1 (5 bases). This CDR3 has 14 residues. V lost 3 bases to trimming and J lost 0 bases, with 6 bases between them. The germline gives CDR1 SGHDN, CDR2 FVKESK. CDR3 loop: CASSQTVSGNTIYF. CDR3 nucleotide sequence: TGTGCCAGCAGCCAGACAGTCTCTGGAAACACCATATATTTT.

The chain is built from TRBV5-1 and TRBJ1-2, with D possibly TRBD1 on 6 matching bases. This CDR3 comprises 15 residues. Germline V CDR1 and CDR2: SGHRS, YFSETQ. V lost 1 base and J lost 6, with 16 bases in between. Here the CDR3 reads CASSLTGLDGNGYTF. The CDR3 DNA sequence: TGCGCCAGCAGCTTGACAGGGCTCGATGGTAATGGCTACACCTTC. Based on the CDR3 plus reference TRBV5-1 and TRBJ1-2, the full variable domain is KAGVTQTPRYLIKTRGQQVTLSCSPISGHRSVSWYQQTPGQGLQFLFEYFSETQRNKGNFPGRFSGRQFSNSRSEMNVSTLELGDSALYLCASSLTGLDGNGYTFGSGTRLTVV.

This chain joins TRBV5-1 and TRBJ1-4; TRBD1 might be the D (6 bases). The germline V and J ends were trimmed by 0 bases and 7 bases, with 19 bases remaining between them. The CDR3 is made up of 17 amino acids. Germline V CDR1 and CDR2: SGHRS, YFSETQ. This chain's CDR3 is CASSLASVAGEREKLFF. The CDR3, as DNA: TGCGCCAGCAGCTTGGCCTCGGTGGCAGGGGAGCGTGAAAAACTGTTTTTT.

This chain's CDR3 is CASSSGGLSYNEQFF. DNA for the CDR3: TGCGCCAGCAGCTCGGGGGGCCTCTCCTACAATGAGCAGTTCTTC. The V and J genes are TRBV5-1 and TRBJ2-1, with D possibly TRBD2 on 7 matching bases. The CDR3 is made up of 15 amino acids. Germline V gene data show CDR1 as SGHRS and CDR2 as YFSETQ. V lost 3 bases and J lost 0, with 10 bases in between. Based on the CDR3 plus reference TRBV5-1 and TRBJ2-1, the full variable domain is KAGVTQTPRYLIKTRGQQVTLSCSPISGHRSVSWYQQTPGQGLQFLFEYFSETQRNKGNFPGRFSGRQFSNSRSEMNVSTLELGDSALYLCASSSGGLSYNEQFFGPGTRLTVL.

The V gene is TRBV6-5, the J gene TRBJ2-2; no clear D gene. The V and J ends lost 6 bases and 9 bases respectively, with 8 bases between them. CDR3 length: 11 amino acids. Germline CDR1 and CDR2: MNHEY and SVGAGI. The CDR3 nucleotides are TGTGCCAGCAGAGAAAACAGGGAGCTGTTTTTT. It yields the protein CASRENRELFF.

V usage is TRBV5-1 and J usage is TRBJ1-2, with TRBD1 matching 7 bases. CDR3 length equals 14 residues. V shed 0 bases, J shed 2 bases, and the junction held 1 base outside the gene matches. The germline CDR1 and CDR2 sequences are SGHRS and YFSETQ. CDR3 sequence (DNA): TGCGCCAGCAGCTTGGAACAGGGGAACTATGGCTACACCTTC. Protein product: CASSLEQGNYGYTF.

This clone is a singleton in its sample. The V and J genes are TRBV7-9 and TRBJ2-7; 11 nucleotides agree with TRBD2. This CDR3 has 16 amino acids. V was pared by 5 bases and J by 3 bases, with 9 bases of the junction left unmatched. Per germline, CDR1 SEHNR and CDR2 FQNEAQ (reference sequence). CDR3 amino acids: CASSPSGLAGLYEQYF. The CDR3, as DNA: TGTGCCAGCAGCCCGTCCGGACTAGCGGGCCTCTACGAGCAGTACTTC.

This clone came up once. The J gene is TRBJ2-5, the V gene TRBV5-6, with 7 positions matching TRBD1. This CDR3 contains 14 residues. CDR1 is SGHDT and CDR2 is YYEEEE in the germline V gene. V lost 0 bases to trimming and J lost 5 bases; unmatched junction nucleotides: 4. The CDR3 DNA reads as TGTGCCAGCAGCTTGGCGGGACAGCGGGAGACCCAGTACTTC. It translates to CASSLAGQRETQYF.

This chain joins TRBV5-1 and TRBJ1-4; D perhaps matches TRBD1 (6 bases). Trimming took off 0 bases at V and 5 bases at J, with 11 bases between the two ends. The CDR3 extends over 15 amino acids. The germline gives CDR1 SGHRS, CDR2 YFSETQ. The CDR3, as DNA: TGCGCCAGCAGCTTGGGAAGGGGGTCGAATGAAAAACTGTTTTTT. It specifies CASSLGRGSNEKLFF.

V is TRBV27 and J is TRBJ1-2; D might be TRBD1 (5 bases). Germline V lookup: CDR1 MNHEY, CDR2 SMNVEV (reference sequence). The CDR3 is 14 residues long. V was clipped by 2 bases and J by 3 bases, with 10 bases between them. The chain's CDR3 is CASSLRQGYYGYTF. CDR3 in DNA: TGTGCCAGCAGTTTAAGGCAGGGATACTATGGCTACACCTTC.

This chain uses TRBV6-5 with TRBJ2-1, with D maybe TRBD2 (6 bases). CDR3 length: 14 residues. Germline V gene lookup returns CDR1 MNHEY and CDR2 SVGAGI. Trimming removed 4 bases at V and 5 bases at J, with 12 bases between. CDR3 sequence: CASSLAVTNNEQFF. Here the CDR3 DNA reads TGTGCCAGCAGTTTAGCGGTGACTAACAATGAGCAGTTCTTC.

This clone was recorded once. This CDR3 reads CASSSRGQGGYNSPLHF. CDR3 in DNA: TGTGCCAGCAGCTCCAGGGGACAGGGGGGATATAATTCACCCCTCCACTTT. The rearrangement joins TRBV13 to TRBJ1-6; 11 bases match TRBD1. Germline V gene sequence: CDR1 PRHDT, CDR2 FYEKMQ (reference sequence). With V trimmed by 4 bases and J by 4 bases, 6 bases remained unmatched. This CDR3 has 17 residues.

The chain employs TRBV7-2 and TRBJ2-5; 8 bases are shared with TRBD2. The CDR3 has 13 amino acids. The germline V gene has CDR1 SGHTA and CDR2 FQGNSA. The V segment lost 5 bases and the J segment 4 bases; nucleotides outside the gene matches: 3. CDR3 DNA: TGTGCCAGCAGCGTACGGGGGGGAGAGACCCAGTACTTC. As protein: CASSVRGGETQYF.

The CDR3 bases are TGTGCCAGCATCCCTCGGTCCTACAATGAGCAGTTCTTC. Protein sequence: CASIPRSYNEQFF. The rearrangement links TRBV7-9 to TRBJ2-1; D remains unclear. The CDR3 totals 13 residues. Germline V gene lookup returns CDR1 SEHNR and CDR2 FQNEAQ (reference sequence). The V end lost 7 bases, the J end lost 1 base, and 8 bases lay between the germline ends.

The chain carries TRBV6-5 and TRBJ1-6; D not certain. Germline V lookup: CDR1 MNHEY, CDR2 SVGAGI. V lost 3 bases to trimming and J lost 8 bases, with 11 bases between them. This CDR3 region has 14 residues. The chain's CDR3 is CASSYGGGDSPLHF. CDR3 in DNA: TGTGCCAGCAGTTATGGAGGTGGGGATTCACCCCTCCACTTT.

The chain recombines TRBV9 with TRBJ2-1; D is unclear. The germline V gene has CDR1 SGDLS and CDR2 YYNGEE. Trimming removed 2 bases from V and 9 bases from J, with 15 bases in between. There are 14 residues in the CDR3. The CDR3 region has the DNA TGTGCCAGCAGCGTCGGCCCCCACCCGGGTGAGCAGTTCTTC. This codes for CASSVGPHPGEQFF.

This clone has just one count. CDR3 amino acids: CASSLVAGGTETQYF. In DNA form, the CDR3 reads TGTGCCAGCAGCTTGGTAGCGGGGGGAACTGAGACCCAGTACTTC. The gene calls are TRBV5-6 and TRBJ2-5; 10 bases are a match to TRBD2. This CDR3 comprises 15 residues. CDR1 SGHDT and CDR2 YYEEEE come from the germline V gene. The V gene end was trimmed by 0 bases and the J gene end by 5 bases; junction bases not matched to a gene: 4.

The chain uses TRBV11-2 and TRBJ2-7, with D possibly TRBD1 on 6 matching bases. The CDR3 loop spans 15 amino acids. Trimming removed 0 bases from V and 3 bases from J, with 12 bases in between. CDR1 SGHAT and CDR2 FQNNGV come from the germline V gene. The CDR3 DNA is TGTGCCAGCAGCTTAGAAGCCCAGGGGAACTACGAGCAGTACTTC. It codes for CASSLEAQGNYEQYF.